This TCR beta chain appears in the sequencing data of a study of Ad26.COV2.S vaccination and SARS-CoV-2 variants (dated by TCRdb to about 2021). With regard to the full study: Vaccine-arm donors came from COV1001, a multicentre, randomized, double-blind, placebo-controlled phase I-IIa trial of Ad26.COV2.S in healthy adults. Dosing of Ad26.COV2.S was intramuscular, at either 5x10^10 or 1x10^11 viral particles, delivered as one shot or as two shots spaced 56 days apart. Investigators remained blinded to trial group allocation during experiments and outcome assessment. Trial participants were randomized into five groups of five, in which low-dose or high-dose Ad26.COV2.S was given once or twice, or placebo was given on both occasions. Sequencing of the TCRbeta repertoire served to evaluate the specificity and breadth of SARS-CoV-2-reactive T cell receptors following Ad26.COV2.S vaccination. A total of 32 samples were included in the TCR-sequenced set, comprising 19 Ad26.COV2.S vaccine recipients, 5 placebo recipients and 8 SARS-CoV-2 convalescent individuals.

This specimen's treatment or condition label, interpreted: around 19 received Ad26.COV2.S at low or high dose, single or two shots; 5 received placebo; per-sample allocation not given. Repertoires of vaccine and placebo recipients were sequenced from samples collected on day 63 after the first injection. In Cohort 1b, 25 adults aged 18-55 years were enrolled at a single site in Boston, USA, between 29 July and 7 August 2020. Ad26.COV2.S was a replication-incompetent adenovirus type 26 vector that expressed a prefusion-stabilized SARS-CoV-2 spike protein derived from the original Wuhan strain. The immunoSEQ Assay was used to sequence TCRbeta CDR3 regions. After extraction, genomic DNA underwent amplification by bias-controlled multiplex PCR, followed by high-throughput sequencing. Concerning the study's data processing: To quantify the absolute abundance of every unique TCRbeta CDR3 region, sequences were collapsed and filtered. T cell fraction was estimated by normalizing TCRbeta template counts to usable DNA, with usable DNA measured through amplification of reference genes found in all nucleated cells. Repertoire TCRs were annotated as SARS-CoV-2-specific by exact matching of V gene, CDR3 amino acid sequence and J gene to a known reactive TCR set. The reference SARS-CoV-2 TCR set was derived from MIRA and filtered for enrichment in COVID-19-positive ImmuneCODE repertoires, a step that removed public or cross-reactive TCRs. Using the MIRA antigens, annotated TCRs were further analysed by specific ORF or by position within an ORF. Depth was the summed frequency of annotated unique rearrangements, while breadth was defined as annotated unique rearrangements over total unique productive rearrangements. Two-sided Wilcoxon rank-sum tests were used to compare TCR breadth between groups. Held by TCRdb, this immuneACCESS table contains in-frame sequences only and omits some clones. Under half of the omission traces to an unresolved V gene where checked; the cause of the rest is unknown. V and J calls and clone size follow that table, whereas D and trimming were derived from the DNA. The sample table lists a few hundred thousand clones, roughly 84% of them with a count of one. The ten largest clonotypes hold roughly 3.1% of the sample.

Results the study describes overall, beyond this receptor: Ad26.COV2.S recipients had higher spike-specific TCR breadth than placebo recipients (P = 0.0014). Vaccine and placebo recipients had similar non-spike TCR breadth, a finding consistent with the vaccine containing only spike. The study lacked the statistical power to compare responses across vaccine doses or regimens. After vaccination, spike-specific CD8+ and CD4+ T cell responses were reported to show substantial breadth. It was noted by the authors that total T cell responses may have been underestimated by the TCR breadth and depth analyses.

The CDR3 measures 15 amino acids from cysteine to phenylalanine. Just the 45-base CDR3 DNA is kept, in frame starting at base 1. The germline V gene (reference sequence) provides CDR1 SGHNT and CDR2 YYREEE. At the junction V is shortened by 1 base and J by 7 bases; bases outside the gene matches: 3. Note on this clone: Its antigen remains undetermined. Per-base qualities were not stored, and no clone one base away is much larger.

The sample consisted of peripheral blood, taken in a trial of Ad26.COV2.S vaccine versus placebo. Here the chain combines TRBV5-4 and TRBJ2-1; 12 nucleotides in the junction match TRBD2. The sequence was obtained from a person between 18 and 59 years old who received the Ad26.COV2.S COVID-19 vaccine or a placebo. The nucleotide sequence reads TGTGCCAGCAGCTTGACTAGCGGGGGGCTAAATGAGCAGTTCTTC. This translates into CASSLTSGGLNEQFF.